This T cell receptor (beta chain) was documented in a study of beta chain features in type 1 diabetes (dated by TCRdb to 2016 to 2019). Turning to the overall study: Mean age, gender distribution, total cell number and subset yield did not differ between patients and healthy donors. In the study, TCRB repertoires of sorted circulating CD4+ T cell subsets from recently diagnosed type 1 diabetes patients were compared with those of matched healthy donors. Across all samples, some 110,000,000 sorted cells were examined, and cell number per subset correlated strongly with RNA yield. Regulatory and stem cell-like memory subsets were obtained from only 8 patients and about eight healthy donors, while naive and central memory subsets were obtained from all 30 or so donors. Study-wide findings and limitations: Patients with type 1 diabetes made fewer insertions and deleted more nucleotides at VDJ recombination sites, implying thymic rearrangement abnormalities. Naive, central memory and regulatory TCRB repertoires appeared to be more similar among patients than among healthy donors. Shorter templates might have been favored by PCR, but patient and control samples were amplified and corrected together, so both groups would have been affected equally by any skew. Because the HLA sub-analyses included only small numbers of individuals, any influence of HLA type on TCRB rearrangement was left unresolved. Sequencing cDNA rather than genomic DNA could over-represent highly expressing activated cells, although activation and CD3 levels did not differ between groups. In all four CD4+ subsets, TCRB CDR3 length was moderately but significantly shorter in type 1 diabetes patients.

The High Capacity cDNA Reverse Transcription Kit was used to reverse transcribe all of the isolated RNA, meaning that expressed TCRB transcripts were what got sequenced. Naive, central memory and regulatory T cell samples underwent deep immunoSEQ sequencing, averaging around 4 million total reads per sample. After sorted cells were lysed in RLT buffer, RNA was extracted with DNase-treated RNeasy Micro or Mini kits, with the choice depending on cell number. To prevent cross-contamination, every cell subset was processed on its own, while patient and healthy donor samples were processed together. The immunoSEQ multiplex PCR was used to amplify TCRB sequences from cDNA, yielding 87-bp fragments that span the CDR3 region. Amplicons were sequenced on the Illumina HiSeq platform. The authors' analysis ran thus. PCR bias was computationally corrected using synthetic template baselines, reads within Hamming distance 2 were collapsed, and singletons that could not be merged were discarded. Reads were aligned to IMGT to assign V, D and J genes, CDR3 length, and insertions or deletions at six rearrangement sites. Within each subset, clonotype counts were normalized to the number of sorted cells before true diversity and Gini coefficients were calculated with the tcR R package. Repertoire sharing was quantified using the overlap coefficient calculated on TCRB nucleotide sequences. Out-of-frame TCRB sequences from naive cells were analyzed to stand in for the pre-selection repertoire. Here the immuneACCESS table is served through TCRdb, limited to in-frame sequences with V and J called. Missing clones are a known gap in these copies; in checked studies unresolved V genes cover under half, and the rest lacks a known reason. Clonal size and the V and J genes are those of that table, whereas D and trimming came from the DNA. For this sample there are some 640,000 clones; roughly an eighth appear just once. The ten largest clonotypes hold 0.035% to 0.04% of the sample.

Reading from cysteine to phenylalanine, the CDR3 counts 16 amino acids. CDR3 DNA only is kept here, 48 bases in frame from base 1. The V end gives up 6 bases and the J end 0 bases, leaving 7 bases in the junction not matched to a gene. CDR1 and CDR2 are read off the germline V gene (reference sequence) as LNHDA and SQIVND. With respect to this clone: Its binding antigen is unknown. There are no base qualities to consult, and no much larger clone falls within one base.

A single peripheral blood draw of 90 to 150 mL on average was collected from each donor into heparinised tubes. Using a panel that included CD45RO, CCR7, CD25, CD127, CD95 and CD27, naive, central memory, regulatory and stem cell-like memory CD4+ T cells were sorted on a BD FACSAria II. All sorted populations exceeded 95% purity. PBMCs were isolated immediately by Lymphoprep density gradient centrifugation and stained directly without culture. So that batch effects would be minimized, each experiment stained and sorted samples in pairs, pairing one healthy donor with one patient. This sequence originates from a man younger than 35 with type 1 diabetes. Source material: naive CD4+ T cells from blood. The cell subset or site label of this sample denotes: true naive CD4+ T cells. The sequence links TRBV19 to TRBJ2-1; 8 nucleotides in the junction match TRBD1. The bases read TGTGCCAGTAGGCATTTAACAGGGGGCTCCTACAATGAGCAGTTCTTC. Its translation reads: CASRHLTGGSYNEQFF.